The next 32 T cell receptor beta chains were all read from a single sample in a study of cytomegalovirus exposure and HLA in healthy donors listed by TCRdb under 2017. Preparation of the library involved the immunoSEQ multiplex PCR assay. For the multiplex PCR, a mixture combining 60 forward primers for TCR Vbeta segments and 13 reverse primers for TCR Jbeta segments was used. The source is immuneACCESS, and TCRdb retained only in-frame sequences with V and J called. Part of the clones is not carried over; for the studies checked, unresolved V genes explain less than half of this, and the remainder is unexplained. The sample includes about 210,000 clones, with around 83% observed a single time. More than 8.5% of the sample lies in the top ten. Source material: PBMCs. The receptors shown here come from a woman in her forties or fifties in good health and CMV-seropositive.

The chain employs TRBV7-8 and TRBJ2-3; 10 nucleotides agree with TRBD1. Germline loops: CDR1 SGHVS, CDR2 FQNEAQ. V lost 1 base, J lost 5 bases, and 9 bases stayed unmatched. There are 17 residues in the CDR3. CDR3 sequence (DNA): TGTGCCAGCAGCTTAGGGACAGGGGGTTTTCGGGGAGATACGCAGTATTTT. It encodes CASSLGTGGFRGDTQYF.

The chain links TRBV19 to TRBJ1-5; D not certain. The V and J ends lost 3 bases and 0 bases respectively, with 6 bases between them. CDR3 length: 14 amino acids. Germline assignment: CDR1 LNHDA and CDR2 SQIVND (reference sequence). The CDR3 loop reads CASSIAGSNQPQHF. Written as DNA, the CDR3 is TGTGCCAGTAGTATCGCCGGTAGCAATCAGCCCCAGCATTTT.

V usage is TRBV2 and J usage is TRBJ1-1, with D unclear. CDR3 length equals 16 residues. Germline lookup yields CDR1 SNHLY and CDR2 FYNNEI. V was pared by 1 base and J by 0 bases, with 12 bases between. The CDR3 loop is CASSEVGGLMNTEAFF. CDR3 in DNA: TGTGCCAGCAGTGAAGTGGGAGGGCTTATGAACACTGAAGCTTTCTTT.

This chain joins TRBV19 and TRBJ1-1; D gene ambiguous. The CDR3 extends over 13 amino acids. Between the trimmed V and J ends, which lost 0 bases and 9 bases, there was a span of 11 bases. Germline CDR1 is LNHDA and CDR2 is SQIVND (reference sequence). CDR3 coding DNA: TGTGCCAGTAGTATAGACCGGGGATTTCAAGCTTTCTTT. Its translation is CASSIDRGFQAFF.

The rearrangement links TRBV4-3 to TRBJ2-7; TRBD2 aligns across 7 bases. The V and J ends lost 0 bases and 6 bases, in that order; junction bases with no gene match: 5. The V gene's germline CDR1 is LGHNA and CDR2 YSLEER. This CDR3 has 14 residues. The chain's CDR3 is CASSQDGSGGEQYF. The CDR3 DNA sequence: TGCGCCAGCAGCCAAGATGGTTCGGGGGGCGAGCAGTACTTC.

The V and J genes are TRBV5-6 and TRBJ2-1; 9 bases are shared with TRBD2. The CDR3 has 15 amino acids. The germline CDR1 and CDR2 sequences are SGHDT and YYEEEE. Trimming took 3 bases from V and 8 from J; bases not matched to a gene: 9. CDR3 loop: CASSSLSGGRDEQFF. The CDR3, as DNA: TGTGCCAGCAGCTCCTTGAGCGGGGGGCGCGATGAGCAGTTCTTC.

The genes are TRBV30 and TRBJ1-1, with 8 positions matching TRBD1. Germline assignment: CDR1 GTSNPN and CDR2 SVGIG (reference sequence). The CDR3 covers 13 residues. Trimming at V came to 2 bases and at J to 4 bases, leaving 3 bases not matched to a gene. CDR3 DNA: TGTGCCTGGAGTACAGGGGGAGGCACTGAAGCTTTCTTT. It codes for CAWSTGGGTEAFF.

The rearrangement joins TRBV28 to TRBJ2-5; TRBD2 matches 8 bases. The CDR3 runs to 14 residues. Germline lookup yields CDR1 MDHEN and CDR2 SYDVKM. The V gene end was trimmed by 6 bases and the J gene end by 5 bases; junction bases not matched to a gene: 8. The CDR3 reads CASRGGGPRETQYF. The CDR3 DNA reads as TGTGCCAGCAGAGGCGGGGGGCCCCGGGAGACCCAGTACTTC.

The chain combines TRBV28 with TRBJ2-1; D might be TRBD1 (7 bases). Germline V lookup: CDR1 MDHEN, CDR2 SYDVKM. CDR3 length: 14 residues. The V and J ends lost 5 bases and 7 bases respectively, with 15 bases between them. As DNA, the CDR3 is TGTGCCAGCAGTATTTTACAGGGGAGGAATGAGCAGTTCTTC. Its translation is CASSILQGRNEQFF.

The genes are TRBV6-6 and TRBJ1-4; no firm D call. CDR3 size: 14 residues. CDR1 and CDR2 (germline): MNHNY, SVGAGI (reference sequence). Trimming stripped 10 bases from V and 2 bases from J, with 14 bases between. CDR3 region: CATMTGWTNEKLFF. The CDR3 DNA follows: TGTGCCACCATGACTGGGTGGACTAATGAAAAACTGTTTTTT.

This chain connects TRBV27 to TRBJ1-1, with D unclear. Trimming left V 3 bases short and J 5 bases short, with 10 bases between. The CDR3 length is 13 residues. Germline CDR1 reads MNHEY; CDR2 reads SMNVEV (reference sequence). The chain's CDR3 is CASSFRRWTEAFF. The CDR3 DNA follows: TGTGCCAGCAGTTTTAGGCGGTGGACTGAAGCTTTCTTT.

The chain combines TRBV4-3 with TRBJ1-1, with D possibly matching TRBD1 (5 bases). CDR1 and CDR2 (germline): LGHNA, YSLEER. Trimming took off 1 base at V and 1 base at J, with 10 bases between the two ends. CDR3 size: 15 residues. The CDR3 region has the DNA TGCGCCAGCAGCCAAGTGAACGACAGGAACACTGAAGCTTTCTTT. Its translation is CASSQVNDRNTEAFF.

The rearrangement joins TRBV7-2 to TRBJ1-5; 7 bases map to TRBD1. Germline values: CDR1 SGHTA, CDR2 FQGNSA. V gave up 5 bases and J gave up 6 bases; unmatched junction bases: 7. This CDR3 has 14 amino acids. Here the CDR3 reads CASSPQGTAQPQHF. The CDR3 bases are TGTGCCAGCAGCCCACAGGGGACGGCTCAGCCCCAGCATTTT.

The chain links TRBV7-3 to TRBJ2-1; 7 nucleotides match TRBD2. Germline V gene data show CDR1 as SGHTA and CDR2 as FQGTGA. The CDR3 is made up of 15 amino acids. The V gene end was trimmed by 5 bases and the J gene end by 6 bases; junction bases not matched to a gene: 10. The CDR3 is CASSNGGVLGNEQFF. In DNA, the CDR3 is TGTGCCAGCAGCAATGGGGGGGTCTTAGGCAATGAGCAGTTCTTC.

CDR3 coding DNA: TGCGCCAGCAGCCATCCCTGGTGGGGCTTCTATGGCTACACCTTC. This gives the protein CASSHPWWGFYGYTF. The genes are TRBV4-1 and TRBJ1-2; D is possibly TRBD1 (5 bases). There are 15 residues in the CDR3. Germline-derived CDR1 and CDR2 are MGHRA and YSYEKL. V dropped 3 bases and J dropped 4 bases, with 15 bases sitting between them.

This clone was counted between two and nine times. At one boundary the junction diverges from the germline segment, which might be a read error. The V gene is TRBV4-1, the J gene TRBJ2-5; 8 bases match TRBD2. CDR1 and CDR2 (germline): MGHRA, YSYEKL. The CDR3 consists of 15 residues. The CDR3 reads CASSQDRGGQETQYF. The CDR3 coding sequence is TGTGCCAGCAGCCAAGATCGGGGGGGCCAAGAGACCCAGTACTTC.

This chain joins TRBV6-5 and TRBJ2-4, with TRBD1 as a possible D gene (6 bases). The CDR3 length is 15 residues. Trimming shortened V by 2 bases and J by 0 bases, and 8 bases separated the two germline ends. Germline V CDR1 and CDR2: MNHEY, SVGAGI. CDR3 sequence (DNA): TGTGCCAGCAGTTACAGCAGGGGAGCCAAAAACATTCAGTACTTC. Translation: CASSYSRGAKNIQYF.

This chain uses TRBV6-1 with TRBJ1-5; D ambiguous. Germline values: CDR1 MNHNS, CDR2 SASEGT. The V and J ends lost 8 bases and 6 bases respectively, with 17 bases between them. The CDR3 spans 14 residues. CDR3 loop: CASLYTGGLQPQHF. CDR3 nucleotide sequence: TGTGCCAGCTTATACACGGGAGGCCTTCAGCCCCAGCATTTT.

The table lists this clone with a few counts. The genes are TRBV7-9 and TRBJ2-1, with 7 nucleotides matching TRBD1. The germline V gene has CDR1 SEHNR and CDR2 FQNEAQ (reference sequence). The CDR3 has 18 residues. V lost 5 bases to trimming and J lost 0 bases; unmatched junction nucleotides: 13. The CDR3 is CASSPRLTGVFSYNEQFF. CDR3 DNA: TGTGCCAGCAGCCCGCGACTTACAGGGGTTTTCTCCTACAATGAGCAGTTCTTC.

This clone turned up a few times. The chain has TRBV18 and TRBJ2-7; D is possibly TRBD2 (5 bases). Germline CDR1 reads KGHSH; CDR2 reads LQKENI. The CDR3 consists of 12 residues. V was shortened by 2 bases and J by 6 bases, with 8 bases between the two germline ends. DNA for the CDR3: TGTGCCAGCTCACCATCGGGGTCCGAGCAGTACTTC. It yields the protein CASSPSGSEQYF.

V gene TRBV10-3 combines with J gene TRBJ2-3; D is possibly TRBD2 (7 bases). V gave up 3 bases and J gave up 1 base, with 14 bases separating them. The germline CDR1 and CDR2 sequences are ENHRY and SYGVKD. The CDR3 has 16 amino acids. The CDR3 region is CAISESRGARTDTQYF. CDR3 sequence (DNA): TGTGCCATCAGTGAAAGTCGGGGGGCCCGCACAGATACGCAGTATTTT.

This clone was seen a single time. The chain combines TRBV27 with TRBJ1-4, with D possibly TRBD1 on 6 matching bases. Between the trimmed V and J ends, which lost 4 bases and 4 bases, there was a span of 16 bases. CDR3 length: 16 amino acids. Germline V gene lookup returns CDR1 MNHEY and CDR2 SMNVEV (reference sequence). The CDR3 coding sequence is TGTGCCAGCAGTTCTTTGGGGTCAGGGGATAATGAAAAACTGTTTTTT. Protein sequence: CASSSLGSGDNEKLFF.

The DNA of the CDR3 is TGTGCCAGCAGTACCGGGACTAACTCCTACGAGCAGTACTTC. It translates to CASSTGTNSYEQYF. The chain couples TRBV7-3 to TRBJ2-7; 7 nucleotides match TRBD2. This CDR3 comprises 14 residues. CDR1 and CDR2 from the germline V gene are SGHTA and FQGTGA. With V trimmed by 6 bases and J by 0 bases, 5 bases remained unmatched.

The V gene is TRBV5-1, the J gene TRBJ2-7; 8 bases fit TRBD1. CDR1 and CDR2 from the germline V gene are SGHRS and YFSETQ. The V segment lost 4 bases and the J segment 6 bases; nucleotides outside the gene matches: 9. The CDR3 consists of 14 residues. CDR3 residues: CASSPGQGSGEQYF. CDR3 in DNA: TGCGCCAGCAGCCCAGGACAGGGATCGGGCGAGCAGTACTTC.

The chain has TRBV7-2 and TRBJ1-2; no definite D call. The CDR3 loop spans 12 amino acids. Germline assignment: CDR1 SGHTA and CDR2 FQGNSA. V lost 3 bases and J 5 bases, leaving 7 bases between the germline ends. The CDR3 region is CASSLGRYGYTF. The CDR3 DNA reads TGTGCCAGCAGCTTGGGGAGGTATGGCTACACCTTC. Supplemented by reference TRBV7-2 and TRBJ1-2, the full variable domain reads GAGVSQSPSNKVTEKGKDVELRCDPISGHTALYWYRQSLGQGLEFLIYFQGNSAPDKSGLPSDRFSAERTGGSVSTLTIQRTQQEDSAVYLCASSLGRYGYTFGSGTRLTVV.

The chain joins TRBV25-1 to TRBJ2-7, with 8 nucleotides matching TRBD2. There are 14 residues in the CDR3. In germline, CDR1 is MGHDK, CDR2 SYGVNS. V trimming: 2 bases; J trimming: 1 base; junction bases outside the gene matches: 1. The CDR3 DNA reads as TGTGCCAGCAGTGAAGGCGGGGGGTCCTACGAGCAGTACTTC. It encodes CASSEGGGSYEQYF.

The CDR3 bases are TGTGCCAGCAGCTTCGGACAGCCCAATCAGCCCCAGCATTTT. Protein: CASSFGQPNQPQHF. The V gene is TRBV5-6, the J gene TRBJ1-5; perhaps TRBD1 as D (6 bases). V dropped 2 bases and J dropped 3 bases, with 9 bases sitting between them. Germline V lookup: CDR1 SGHDT, CDR2 YYEEEE. The CDR3 extends over 14 amino acids.

This chain connects TRBV6-6 to TRBJ2-3, with D maybe TRBD2 (5 bases). With 5 bases removed from V and 3 bases from J, the gap between germline ends came to 12 bases. The germline gives CDR1 MNHNY, CDR2 SVGAGI (reference sequence). This CDR3 is built from 14 residues. For the CDR3, the DNA is TGTGCCAGCAGTACGGACTTTCTAACAGATACGCAGTATTTT. This translates into CASSTDFLTDTQYF.

CDR3 nucleotides: TGTGCCAGCAGCGTACTAGGTAACACCGGGGAGCTGTTTTTT. This codes for CASSVLGNTGELFF. V usage is TRBV9 and J usage is TRBJ2-2; D is ambiguous. The length of the CDR3 is 14 residues. Trimming took off 1 base at V and 2 bases at J, with 6 bases between the two ends. In germline, CDR1 is SGDLS, CDR2 YYNGEE.

The J gene is TRBJ2-1, the V gene TRBV19, with TRBD2 matching over 12 bases. The germline V gene encodes CDR1 LNHDA and CDR2 SQIVND (reference sequence). The CDR3 contains 16 residues. The V and J ends lost 3 bases and 10 bases, in that order; junction bases with no gene match: 10. CDR3 in amino acids: CASSIRLAGGRWEQFF. The DNA for the CDR3 is TGTGCCAGTAGTATCCGGCTAGCGGGGGGGCGATGGGAGCAGTTCTTC. The full variable domain, in which reference TRBV19 and TRBJ2-1 provide the parts outside the CDR3, is DGGITQSPKYLFRKEGQNVTLSCEQNLNHDAMYWYRQDPGQGLRLIYYSQIVNDFQKGDIAEGYSVSREKKESFPLTVTSAQKNPTAFYLCASSIRLAGGRWEQFFGPGTRLTVL.

This chain uses TRBV27 with TRBJ2-3; tentatively, D is TRBD2 (7 bases). V lost 1 base to trimming and J lost 2 bases, with 10 bases between them. From germline, CDR1 is MNHEY and CDR2 SMNVEV (reference sequence). The CDR3 length is 15 residues. The CDR3 here is CASSLLGGATDTQYF. CDR3 sequence (DNA): TGTGCCAGCAGTTTATTGGGGGGGGCCACAGATACGCAGTATTTT.

The J gene is TRBJ1-2, the V gene TRBV5-1; D gene ambiguous. The CDR3 has 13 amino acids. Germline V gene lookup returns CDR1 SGHRS and CDR2 YFSETQ. Trimming removed 0 bases at V and 6 bases at J, with 9 bases between. CDR3 loop: CASSLAESDGYTF. CDR3 bases: TGCGCCAGCAGCTTGGCAGAATCCGATGGCTACACCTTC. Filled out from reference TRBV5-1 and TRBJ1-2, the complete variable domain reads KAGVTQTPRYLIKTRGQQVTLSCSPISGHRSVSWYQQTPGQGLQFLFEYFSETQRNKGNFPGRFSGRQFSNSRSEMNVSTLELGDSALYLCASSLAESDGYTFGSGTRLTVV.